This entry is about one T cell receptor beta chain. Its antigen remains unknown. This may be a read error, as it is one base from a much larger clone. The use of a sample-barcoded 5' primer and a J-beta primer mix characterized a second PCR of about 6 to 11 cycles. Each CDR3 protein is one row after TCRdb ran MiXCR on the 5' RACE reads. The table records 650,000 to 950,000 distinct CDR3 sequences, around 43% of them present only once. The CDR3 runs 13 residues. Germline loops: CDR1 SGHTA, CDR2 FQGNSA. The data belong to a study of blood T cells in healthy people across ages. Study results and caveats: Possibly, changes in expanded clonotypes were confounded because donor CMV status was unknown.

V and J are TRBV7-2 and TRBJ2-5; a weak D match, TRBD1 (6 bases). The sample consisted of blood. The receptor was derived from a man aged 55 to 70 in good health. In DNA form, the CDR3 reads TGTGTCAGCAGCGCGAACAGGGACGAGACCCAGTACTTC. This gives the protein CVSSANRDETQYF.